The 29 T cell receptor beta chains given below trace back to one sample, sequenced in a study of blood T cell repertoires in COVID-19. Measured with immunoSEQ multiplex PCR; TCRdb has only the in-frame clones, and not every one. The sample shows some 240,000 clones, around 90% of them seen only once. What was sequenced was peripheral blood. These TCRs come from a man aged 55 to 70 who had recovered from COVID-19.

The chain is built from TRBV30 and TRBJ1-6; 10 nucleotides line up with TRBD1. The CDR3 runs 13 residues. The trim removed 8 bases at V and 5 bases at J, leaving 3 bases unmatched. Germline assignment: CDR1 GTSNPN and CDR2 SVGIG (reference sequence). The CDR3 DNA sequence: TGTGCCGCCGGGACAGGGGATAATTCACCCCTCCACTTT. It codes for CAAGTGDNSPLHF.

The chain recombines TRBV28 with TRBJ2-7; 8 bases are a match to TRBD2. J lost 4 bases, V lost 10 bases, and 6 bases had no gene match. CDR1 is MDHEN and CDR2 is SYDVKM in the germline V gene. The CDR3 runs to 12 residues. CDR3 residues: CAIGGESYEQYF. CDR3 DNA: TGTGCCATCGGGGGGGAGAGTTACGAGCAGTACTTC.

This sequence joins TRBV6-6 and TRBJ1-4; D remains ambiguous. The CDR3 is 13 residues long. V lost 2 bases to trimming and J lost 8 bases, with 9 bases between them. In germline, CDR1 is MNHNY, CDR2 SVGAGI (reference sequence). The CDR3 DNA follows: TGTGCCAGCAGTTACCCCCCGGAGGAAAAACTGTTTTTT. As protein: CASSYPPEEKLFF.

The chain combines TRBV11-3 with TRBJ2-1, with 8 bases fitting TRBD2. The CDR3 consists of 17 residues. Trimming at V came to 2 bases and at J to 9 bases, leaving 15 bases not matched to a gene. Germline V gene lookup returns CDR1 SGHNT and CDR2 YENEEA. In nucleotides, the CDR3 is TGTGCCAGCAGCTTAAATACGGGGGGGGCGTCGGAGGGTGAGCAGTTCTTC. Translation: CASSLNTGGASEGEQFF.

V is TRBV27 and J is TRBJ2-2; 7 bases match TRBD2. This CDR3 region has 15 residues. Trimming cost V 4 bases and J 4 bases; bases outside gene matches: 6. Germline CDR1 MNHEY, CDR2 SMNVEV (reference sequence). The CDR3 is CASSSPGGSTGELFF. The CDR3 DNA follows: TGTGCCAGCAGTTCTCCGGGGGGTAGCACCGGGGAGCTGTTTTTT.

This clone appeared a single time. The genes are TRBV5-4 and TRBJ2-3; TRBD2 agrees at 8 bases. This CDR3 is 17 amino acids long. J lost 2 bases, V lost 4 bases, and 12 bases had no gene match. CDR1 and CDR2 from the germline V gene are SGHNT and YYREEE (reference sequence). The CDR3, as DNA: TGTGCCAGCAGCCCTTCCCCCGGGCGGGGGGACACAGATACGCAGTATTTT. Translated, it gives CASSPSPGRGDTDTQYF.

The count of this clone is one. The chain joins TRBV9 to TRBJ2-7; TRBD1 matches 8 bases. The germline gives CDR1 SGDLS, CDR2 YYNGEE. The V segment lost 5 bases and the J segment 0 bases; nucleotides outside the gene matches: 7. The CDR3 totals 15 residues. CDR3 DNA sequence: TGTGCCAGCAGTCCTATCGGACAGGGCTCCTACGAGCAGTACTTC. Protein product: CASSPIGQGSYEQYF.

The genes are TRBV6-5 and TRBJ1-1, with a tentative D call TRBD1 (5 bases). Looked up from germline, CDR1 is MNHEY and CDR2 is SVGAGI. Trimming left V 5 bases short and J 4 bases short, with 17 bases between. The CDR3 has 15 amino acids. The chain's CDR3 is CASSPRAAQGTEAFF. The CDR3 region has the DNA TGTGCCAGCAGTCCACGGGCGGCCCAGGGCACTGAAGCTTTCTTT.

The chain employs TRBV6-6 and TRBJ1-1; D is unresolved. This CDR3 contains 15 residues. Germline V gene data show CDR1 as MNHNY and CDR2 as SVGAGI (reference sequence). Trimming stripped 0 bases from V and 4 bases from J, with 12 bases between. CDR3 sequence: CASSYSPGSLTEAFF. CDR3 DNA sequence: TGTGCCAGCAGTTACTCGCCCGGGAGCCTCACTGAAGCTTTCTTT.

J is TRBJ2-6 and V is TRBV27; tentative D call: TRBD2 (5 bases). Per the germline V gene, CDR1 is MNHEY and CDR2 is SMNVEV (reference sequence). The CDR3 is 15 residues long. Trimming removed 2 bases from V and 0 bases from J, with 5 bases in between. In DNA form, the CDR3 reads TGTGCCAGCAGTTTAGGACTCTCTGGGGCCAACGTCCTGACTTTC. Translated: CASSLGLSGANVLTF.

V gene TRBV2 combines with J gene TRBJ1-2; D might be TRBD1 (6 bases). The germline V gene has CDR1 SNHLY and CDR2 FYNNEI. The ends were cut back, 8 bases at V and 5 bases at J, with 12 bases in the middle. This CDR3 is built from 12 residues. CDR3: CASGQSDYGYTF. CDR3 in DNA: TGTGCCAGCGGACAGAGCGATTATGGCTACACCTTC.

The V and J genes are TRBV19 and TRBJ2-6, with a tentative D call TRBD1 (6 bases). The CDR3 is 15 amino acids. Trimming shortened V by 6 bases and J by 2 bases, and 11 bases separated the two germline ends. Germline CDR1 LNHDA, CDR2 SQIVND (reference sequence). CDR3 sequence: CASRLQGTGANVLTF. The CDR3 region has the DNA TGTGCCAGTAGACTACAGGGAACTGGGGCCAACGTCCTGACTTTC.

V and J are TRBV2 and TRBJ2-7, with 8 bases that match TRBD1. After removal of 5 bases from V and 4 bases from J, the junction contained 10 bases not matched to a gene. The germline V gene has CDR1 SNHLY and CDR2 FYNNEI. The CDR3 contains 15 residues. CDR3 nucleotide sequence: TGTGCCAGCAGTAGCCGACAGGGGCTCTCGTACGAGCAGTACGTC. Residues: CASSSRQGLSYEQYV.

The V call is TRBV19, the J call TRBJ1-2; TRBD1 matches at 12 bases. The length of the CDR3 is 16 residues. CDR1 is LNHDA and CDR2 is SQIVND in the germline V gene (reference sequence). V shed 7 bases and J 3 bases; nucleotides not matched to a gene: 9. CDR3 amino acids: CASTYTGTGGYYGYTF. The CDR3 DNA reads as TGTGCCAGTACTTATACCGGGACAGGGGGCTACTATGGCTACACCTTC.

This rearrangement joins TRBV3-1 (or the pseudogene TRBV3-2) to TRBJ1-5, with D unresolved. Between the trimmed V and J ends, which lost 0 bases and 6 bases, there was a span of 6 bases. CDR1 and CDR2 (germline): LGHDT, YNNKEL (reference sequence). CDR3 length equals 13 residues. This CDR3 reads CASSQDGGQPQHF. As DNA, the CDR3 is TGTGCCAGCAGCCAAGATGGAGGTCAGCCCCAGCATTTT.

V and J are TRBV5-1 and TRBJ1-2; weak D call: TRBD1 (5 bases). CDR1 and CDR2 (germline): SGHRS, YFSETQ. V lost 6 bases to trimming and J lost 4 bases, with 19 bases between them. The CDR3 is 15 residues long. The CDR3 loop reads CASTPGDLRLYGYTF. The DNA of the CDR3 is TGCGCCAGCACCCCGGGGGATCTTAGACTCTATGGCTACACCTTC.

The J gene is TRBJ2-2, the V gene TRBV3-1 (or the pseudogene TRBV3-2), with D possibly matching TRBD2 (5 bases). Germline V lookup: CDR1 LGHDT, CDR2 YNNKEL (reference sequence). Trimming left V 1 base short and J 4 bases short, with 10 bases between. The CDR3 covers 15 residues. CDR3 coding DNA: TGTGCCAGCAGCCAAGGTCTGGGAGCCACCGGGGAGCTGTTTTTT. Protein sequence: CASSQGLGATGELFF.

V usage is TRBV3-1 (or the pseudogene TRBV3-2) and J usage is TRBJ2-6; TRBD1 aligns across 7 bases. The CDR3 loop spans 19 amino acids. CDR1 and CDR2 (germline): LGHDT, YNNKEL (reference sequence). V lost 4 bases to trimming and J lost 0 bases; unmatched junction nucleotides: 12. The CDR3 protein is CASSLTPQGVISGANVLTF. The CDR3, as DNA: TGTGCCAGCAGCCTCACCCCGCAGGGGGTAATCTCTGGGGCCAACGTCCTGACTTTC.

The CDR3: CASSFTANTEAFF. DNA for the CDR3: TGCGCCAGCAGCTTCACAGCGAACACTGAAGCTTTCTTT. The V and J genes are TRBV5-1 and TRBJ1-1; D gene unclear. The CDR3 has 13 residues. Germline values: CDR1 SGHRS, CDR2 YFSETQ. Trimming left V 2 bases short and J 1 base short, with 6 bases between.

The J gene is TRBJ2-1, the V gene TRBV25-1, with D perhaps TRBD2 (7 bases). V was trimmed by 6 bases and J by 6 bases, leaving 15 bases between them. Germline assignment: CDR1 MGHDK and CDR2 SYGVNS. The CDR3 has 14 residues. DNA of the CDR3: TGTGCCAGCAGGGGGGGAGGGGGAAGCAATGAGCAGTTCTTC. Translating it yields CASRGGGGSNEQFF.

The chain recombines TRBV5-1 with TRBJ2-5; 12 bases line up with TRBD2. Losses at the gene ends were 2 bases for V and 0 bases for J; bases not matched to a gene: 11. This CDR3 has 19 residues. Per the germline V gene, CDR1 is SGHRS and CDR2 is YFSETQ. CDR3 sequence (DNA): TGCGCCAGCAGCTTACGACCGTCTAGCGGGGGGGGGTACCAAGAGACCCAGTACTTC. It yields the protein CASSLRPSSGGGYQETQYF.

The chain employs TRBV6-5 and TRBJ2-7, with 11 positions matching TRBD2. V shed 6 bases and J 4 bases; nucleotides not matched to a gene: 8. Germline-derived CDR1 and CDR2 are MNHEY and SVGAGI. The CDR3 spans 15 residues. Written as DNA, the CDR3 is TGTGCCAGCAGCTTACTAGCGGGGGCTAGGTACGAGCAGTACTTC. Translated: CASSLLAGARYEQYF.

J is TRBJ1-2 and V is TRBV19; D gene ambiguous. The germline V gene encodes CDR1 LNHDA and CDR2 SQIVND (reference sequence). Deletions cut 1 base from V and 0 bases from J, with 6 bases between. There are 14 residues in the CDR3. The CDR3 region has the DNA TGTGCCAGTAGTATAGCGCGAGCTAACTATGGCTACACCTTC. Translating gives CASSIARANYGYTF.

DNA for the CDR3: TGTGCCACCAGCAGCTGGGAGACAGGGAATAATTCACCCCTCCACTTT. Residues: CATSSWETGNNSPLHF. The chain has TRBV15 and TRBJ1-6; 7 bases match TRBD1. CDR1 is LNHNV and CDR2 is YYDKDF in the germline V gene (reference sequence). V shed 3 bases and J 5 bases; nucleotides not matched to a gene: 7. The CDR3 is made up of 16 amino acids. Supplemented by reference TRBV15 and TRBJ1-6, the full variable domain reads DAMVIQNPRYQVTQFGKPVTLSCSQTLNHNVMYWYQQKSSQAPKLLFHYYDKDFNNEADTPDNFQSRRPNTSFCFLDIRSPGLGDTAMYLCATSSWETGNNSPLHFGNGTRLTVT.

V gene TRBV5-1 combines with J gene TRBJ2-3; TRBD1 agrees at 7 bases. Looked up from germline, CDR1 is SGHRS and CDR2 is YFSETQ. This CDR3 comprises 14 residues. V lost 1 base, J lost 6 bases, and 5 bases stayed unmatched. The CDR3 nucleotides are TGCGCCAGCAGCTTGACACCGACAGGGGATACGCAGTATTTT. Amino acids: CASSLTPTGDTQYF.

The chain uses TRBV12-3 or TRBV12-4 and TRBJ2-3; D gene unclear. Trimming removed 9 bases at V and 2 bases at J, with 12 bases between. This CDR3 has 13 residues. This chain's CDR3 is CARCRQDTDTQYF. The CDR3 nucleotides read TGTGCCAGGTGTCGGCAGGACACAGATACGCAGTATTTT.

The genes are TRBV27 and TRBJ1-5; D is uncertain. Per the germline V gene, CDR1 is MNHEY and CDR2 is SMNVEV (reference sequence). The CDR3 runs to 14 residues. With 5 bases removed from V and 2 bases from J, the gap between germline ends came to 10 bases. This chain's CDR3 is CASSLLRGNQPQHF. CDR3 bases: TGTGCCAGCAGTCTCCTTCGGGGCAATCAGCCCCAGCATTTT.

CDR3 nucleotide sequence: TGTGCCACCAGTAAAGGGACAGGGGGCTTGAGGAATGAGCAGTTCTTC. This sequence encodes CATSKGTGGLRNEQFF. The chain links TRBV24-1 to TRBJ2-1, with TRBD1 matching 12 bases. The CDR3 sequence is 16 residues long. Germline CDR1 reads KGHDR; CDR2 reads SFDVKD. V shed 6 bases, J shed 7 bases, and the junction held 9 bases outside the gene matches.

The chain carries TRBV5-1 and TRBJ2-2; D may be TRBD2 (6 bases). Trimming shortened V by 4 bases and J by 3 bases, and 10 bases separated the two germline ends. The CDR3 totals 14 residues. CDR1 and CDR2 (germline): SGHRS, YFSETQ. The CDR3 nucleotides are TGCGCCAGCAGCGGCGGGATCGACACCGGGGAGCTGTTTTTT. It encodes CASSGGIDTGELFF.